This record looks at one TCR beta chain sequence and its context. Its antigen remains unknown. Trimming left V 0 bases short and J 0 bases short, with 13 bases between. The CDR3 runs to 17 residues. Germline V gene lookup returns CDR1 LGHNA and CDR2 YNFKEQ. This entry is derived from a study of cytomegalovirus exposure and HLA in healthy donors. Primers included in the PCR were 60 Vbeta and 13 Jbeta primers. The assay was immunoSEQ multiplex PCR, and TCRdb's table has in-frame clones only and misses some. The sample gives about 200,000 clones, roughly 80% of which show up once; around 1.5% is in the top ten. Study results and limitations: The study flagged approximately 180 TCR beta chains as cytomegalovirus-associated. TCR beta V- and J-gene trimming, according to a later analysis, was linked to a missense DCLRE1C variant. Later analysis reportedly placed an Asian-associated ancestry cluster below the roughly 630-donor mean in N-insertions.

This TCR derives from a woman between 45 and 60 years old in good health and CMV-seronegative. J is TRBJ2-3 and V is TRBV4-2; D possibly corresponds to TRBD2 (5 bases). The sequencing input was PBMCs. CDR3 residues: CASSQEPVRTSTDTQYF. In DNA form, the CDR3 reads TGTGCCAGCAGCCAAGAGCCGGTCCGGACTAGCACAGATACGCAGTATTTT.